This T cell receptor beta chain was captured by sequencing in a study of radiation and T cells in renal cell carcinoma. Whole-study results and caveats: Top tumor clonotypes rose in blood 2 weeks post-radiation, then contracted.

Clones were read by immunoSEQ multiplex PCR, and TCRdb kept only the in-frame ones, dropping some. The sample lists 60,000 to 80,000 clones, roughly 82% occurring once. Remarks on this clone: Its matching antigen is unknown.

V lost 6 bases, J lost 4 bases, and 12 bases lay in between. The CDR3 extends over 13 amino acids. CDR1 and CDR2 from the germline V gene are SEHNR and FQNEAQ (reference sequence). The time point: blood 2 weeks post-SBRT. Specified treatment: 15 Gy SBRT to primary tumor, nephrectomy 4 weeks later. The tumor was a clear cell renal cell carcinoma. This TCR came from a man aged 55 to 70 with renal cell carcinoma. This specimen consisted of blood, obtained from a patient whose treatment included radiotherapy and nephrectomy. The chain employs TRBV7-9 and TRBJ1-2, with a weak D call TRBD1 (5 bases). This CDR3 is CASSPLGRYGYTF. The CDR3 DNA sequence: TGTGCCAGCAGTCCCTTGGGACGCTATGGCTACACCTTC.